This TCR beta chain was captured in a study of OX40 agonist ivuxolimab in advanced cancers. About the research overall: Ivuxolimab is a fully human IgG2 antibody that activates OX40 (CD134). While on treatment, patients had intravenous ivuxolimab at 0.01 to 10 mg/kg every 2 weeks.

Of note for this clone: Its antigen is not known.

Sequenced by immunoSEQ multiplex PCR; TCRdb stores in-frame clones only, minus some. Here the sample spans tens of thousands of clones, about nine tenths being singletons. Whole-study results and caveats: CD4+ and CD8+ T cells in blood underwent clonal expansion by week 6 at 0.1 to 3.0 mg/kg. Among the lowest levels of clonal expansion were found in partial responders at 0.1-3.0 mg/kg.

The CDR3 runs to 13 residues. Per the germline V gene, CDR1 is KGHSH and CDR2 is LQKENI. The germline V and J ends were trimmed by 3 bases and 7 bases, with 12 bases remaining between them. This TCR was sampled from an adult with an advanced solid tumor such as melanoma, head and neck, liver or kidney cancer. The sample in question was CD4+ or CD8+ T cells sorted from blood, obtained in a trial of the OX40 agonist ivuxolimab. The genes are TRBV18 and TRBJ1-2; D call uncertain. The CDR3 protein is CASSPISDRGYTF. The CDR3 DNA sequence: TGTGCCAGCTCACCGATATCTGATCGTGGCTACACCTTC.